Below are 16 T cell receptor beta chains sequenced from a single sample in a study of blood T cell repertoires in COVID-19 (dated by TCRdb to 2018 to 2020). Receptor amplification or capture employed the immunoSEQ multiplex PCR assay. TCRdb took over this immuneACCESS table, retaining in-frame rearrangements with V and J assigned. Such tables are incomplete; in checked studies, under half of the missing clones stem from an unresolved V gene, and the remainder is unexplained. The sample profile shows 120,000 to 150,000 clones; around 80% of them were found once. The ten largest clones add up to over 10% of the sample. Sequences were obtained from peripheral blood. Receptors originate from a man older than 75 with acute or convalescent COVID-19.

This clone turned up a few times. The gene calls are TRBV7-8 and TRBJ1-1; 8 bases match TRBD1. CDR3 length equals 13 residues. V was pared by 2 bases and J by 8 bases, with 4 bases of the junction left unmatched. CDR1 is SGHVS, CDR2 FQNEAQ, per germline. This chain's CDR3 is CASSLRQGLEAFF. The CDR3 DNA follows: TGTGCCAGCAGCTTACGACAGGGGTTAGAAGCTTTCTTT. Full variable domain (missing parts from reference TRBV7-8 and TRBJ1-1): GAGVSQSPRYKVAKRGQDVALRCDPISGHVSLFWYQQALGQGPEFLTYFQNEAQLDKSGLPSDRFFAERPEGSVSTLKIQRTQQEDSAVYLCASSLRQGLEAFFGQGTRLTVV.

The V gene is TRBV5-6, the J gene TRBJ2-7; 7 nucleotides match TRBD1. The length of the CDR3 is 12 residues. The junction had 6 bases not matched to a gene; V was cut back by 5 bases and J by 7 bases. Germline V CDR1 and CDR2: SGHDT, YYEEEE. Here the CDR3 reads CASRTTGHEQYF. DNA of the CDR3: TGTGCCAGCAGGACGACAGGGCATGAGCAGTACTTC.

The CDR3 protein is CSVATRYEQYF. The DNA for the CDR3 is TGCAGCGTTGCTACGCGCTACGAGCAGTACTTC. The chain is built from TRBV29-1 and TRBJ2-7; D gene uncertain. Germline lookup yields CDR1 SQVTM and CDR2 ANQGSEA. The V gene lost 4 bases and the J gene lost 3 bases, with 7 bases spanning the gap. The CDR3 length is 11 residues.

The chain carries TRBV5-1 and TRBJ2-5; D perhaps matches TRBD2 (5 bases). CDR1 is SGHRS, CDR2 YFSETQ, per germline. The CDR3 is 13 residues long. V was cut by 6 bases and J by 1 base, with 10 bases left in between. CDR3 amino acids: CASNEGGQETQYF. For the CDR3, the DNA is TGCGCCAGCAACGAGGGTGGCCAAGAGACCCAGTACTTC.

The chain is built from TRBV3-1 (or the pseudogene TRBV3-2) and TRBJ2-3; D is undetermined. The CDR3 has 14 residues. V lost 2 bases and J lost 0, with 6 bases in between. Germline-derived CDR1 and CDR2 are LGHDT and YNNKEL (reference sequence). CDR3 sequence (DNA): TGTGCCAGCAGCCAATGGCTTAGCACAGATACGCAGTATTTT. Translation: CASSQWLSTDTQYF.

The chain uses TRBV10-3 and TRBJ2-3; perhaps TRBD2 as D (6 bases). CDR3 length: 14 residues. Germline values: CDR1 ENHRY, CDR2 SYGVKD. Trimming removed 3 bases at V and 6 bases at J, with 13 bases between. The chain's CDR3 is CAISDTSGGDTQYF. In DNA form, the CDR3 reads TGTGCCATCAGTGATACTTCTGGAGGGGATACGCAGTATTTT.

V gene TRBV10-3 combines with J gene TRBJ1-5; a weak D match, TRBD1 (5 bases). The CDR3 is 14 residues long. Germline V gene sequence: CDR1 ENHRY, CDR2 SYGVKD. Trimming cost V 0 bases and J 6 bases, with 9 bases left between them. The CDR3 loop reads CAISESIGAQPQHF. As DNA, the CDR3 is TGTGCCATCAGTGAGTCGATTGGGGCTCAGCCCCAGCATTTT.

The chain joins TRBV28 to TRBJ2-7, with D possibly being TRBD2 (5 bases). The germline V and J ends were trimmed by 2 bases and 6 bases, with 14 bases remaining between them. This CDR3 spans 14 amino acids. The germline gives CDR1 MDHEN, CDR2 SYDVKM. CDR3 sequence: CASSLSGPSGEQYF. CDR3 DNA: TGTGCCAGCAGTTTAAGTGGGCCCAGCGGCGAGCAGTACTTC.

V and J are TRBV6-2 or TRBV6-3 and TRBJ2-4, with 8 bases aligning to TRBD1. Germline lookup yields CDR1 MNHEY and CDR2 SVGEGT. J lost 7 bases, V lost 4 bases, and 6 bases had no gene match. CDR3 length: 14 residues. As DNA, the CDR3 is TGTGCCAGCAGTTTCCAGGGGGCGCCGAACATTCAGTACTTC. This codes for CASSFQGAPNIQYF.

This chain uses TRBV27 with TRBJ2-7, with D perhaps TRBD1 (6 bases). Per germline, CDR1 MNHEY and CDR2 SMNVEV (reference sequence). Trimming left V 5 bases short and J 0 bases short, with 11 bases between. The CDR3 has 14 residues. CDR3 protein: CASSPEGHSYEQYF. The CDR3 DNA is TGTGCCAGCAGTCCAGAGGGACACTCCTACGAGCAGTACTTC.

Worth noting for this clone: The same CDR3 arises from other DNA sequences in this sample as well. V gene TRBV3-1 (or the pseudogene TRBV3-2) combines with J gene TRBJ2-7, with 7 nucleotides matching TRBD2. With V trimmed by 6 bases and J by 7 bases, 3 bases remained unmatched. Germline-derived CDR1 and CDR2 are LGHDT and YNNKEL (reference sequence). CDR3 length: 11 amino acids. CDR3 sequence: CASSSGGEQYF. CDR3 nucleotide sequence: TGTGCCAGCAGTTCCGGGGGGGAGCAGTACTTC.

This chain connects TRBV7-2 to TRBJ2-7, with D perhaps TRBD1 (6 bases). Germline V gives CDR1 SGHTA, CDR2 FQGNSA. V lost 5 bases, J lost 3 bases, and 17 bases lay in between. CDR3 length: 15 amino acids. CDR3 sequence (DNA): TGTGCCAGCAGCCGTTCAGGAGAGACAGGCTACGAGCAGTACTTC. This encodes CASSRSGETGYEQYF.

The CDR3 region has the DNA TGTGCCAGCAGCTTGGGGCCGGGACAAATCGAAGCTTTCTTT. Encoded protein: CASSLGPGQIEAFF. This sequence joins TRBV5-6 and TRBJ1-1; weak D call: TRBD1 (6 bases). Germline-derived CDR1 and CDR2 are SGHDT and YYEEEE. The CDR3 runs to 14 residues. The ends were cut back, 0 bases at V and 8 bases at J, with 14 bases in the middle.

The chain combines TRBV28 with TRBJ1-1, with TRBD1 as a possible D gene (6 bases). Trimming shortened V by 7 bases and J by 10 bases, and 13 bases separated the two germline ends. The germline gives CDR1 MDHEN, CDR2 SYDVKM. The CDR3 spans 11 residues. Written as DNA, the CDR3 is TGTGCCAGCACGGGGGGCAGTAGAGCTTTCTTT. This gives the protein CASTGGSRAFF.

This chain connects TRBV19 to TRBJ2-2; tentative D call: TRBD1 (5 bases). The CDR3 runs 15 residues. Germline CDR1 reads LNHDA; CDR2 reads SQIVND (reference sequence). V was shortened by 3 bases and J by 4 bases, with 12 bases between the two germline ends. This chain's CDR3 is CASSMARRVTGELFF. The DNA of the CDR3 is TGTGCCAGTAGTATGGCCCGCAGGGTCACCGGGGAGCTGTTTTTT.

J is TRBJ2-1 and V is TRBV9, with a weak D call TRBD1 (6 bases). Trimming removed 2 bases from V and 0 bases from J, with 9 bases in between. The germline V gene has CDR1 SGDLS and CDR2 YYNGEE. The CDR3 extends over 15 amino acids. This CDR3 is CASSVQGNSYNEQFF. CDR3 sequence (DNA): TGTGCCAGCAGCGTCCAGGGGAACTCCTACAATGAGCAGTTCTTC.